A single sample is the source of the 9 T cell receptor beta chains below, sequenced in a study of beta chain features in type 1 diabetes. Findings of the study overall: All four CD4+ subsets from Type 1 diabetes patients carried moderately but significantly shorter TCRB CDR3s.

TCRB transcripts that were expressed got sequenced, as all of the isolated RNA had been reverse transcribed. Some clones are missing from TCRdb's copy, which holds only in-frame ones; the method was immunoSEQ multiplex PCR. Of roughly 50,000 clones in the sample, approximately 43% were seen once. The antigens for these receptors are not known. Source material: stem cell memory CD4+ T cells from blood. The receptor source for this set is a man younger than 40 with type 1 diabetes.

This clone was seen more than once but under ten times. The V and J genes are TRBV9 and TRBJ2-1; TRBD1 agrees at 7 bases. The CDR3 loop spans 16 amino acids. Germline loops: CDR1 SGDLS, CDR2 YYNGEE. Trimming cost V 3 bases and J 4 bases; bases outside gene matches: 10. The chain's CDR3 is CASSASPGTAYNEQFF. The CDR3 DNA sequence: TGTGCCAGCAGCGCTTCACCCGGGACAGCATACAATGAGCAGTTCTTC.

The rearrangement links TRBV4-2 to TRBJ2-3, with unresolved D. This CDR3 region has 11 residues. The V end lost 0 bases, the J end lost 11 bases, and 6 bases lay between the germline ends. Germline V gene data show CDR1 as LGHNA and CDR2 as YNFKEQ. CDR3: CASSQDLVQYF. CDR3 nucleotides: TGTGCCAGCAGCCAAGATCTTGTGCAGTATTTT.

The J gene is TRBJ2-7, the V gene TRBV19, with 8 bases aligning to TRBD2. The germline V gene encodes CDR1 LNHDA and CDR2 SQIVND (reference sequence). V was pared by 2 bases and J by 0 bases, with 3 bases of the junction left unmatched. CDR3 length equals 15 residues. CDR3 region: CASSIREGLSYEQYF. The CDR3 coding sequence is TGTGCCAGTAGTATACGGGAGGGGCTCTCCTACGAGCAGTACTTC.

In this sample, this clone turned up a few times. The chain links TRBV7-9 to TRBJ1-1; the match to TRBD1 covers 8 bases. J lost 0 bases, V lost 1 base, and 4 bases had no gene match. CDR1 and CDR2 from the germline V gene are SEHNR and FQNEAQ (reference sequence). This CDR3 comprises 16 residues. CDR3 loop: CASSLEGQGLNTEAFF. DNA of the CDR3: TGTGCCAGCAGCTTAGAAGGACAGGGCTTGAACACTGAAGCTTTCTTT.

The rearrangement joins TRBV6-1 to TRBJ1-2; D not resolved. The V end lost 0 bases, the J end lost 8 bases, and 10 bases lay between the germline ends. From germline, CDR1 is MNHNS and CDR2 SASEGT. CDR3 length equals 13 residues. DNA of the CDR3: TGTGCCAGCAGTGAAGCGCACGGGGTCGGCTACACCTTC. This translates into CASSEAHGVGYTF.

This chain links TRBV28 with TRBJ2-1, with TRBD2 matching over 9 bases. From germline, CDR1 is MDHEN and CDR2 SYDVKM. The V and J ends lost 7 bases and 7 bases, in that order; junction bases with no gene match: 11. The CDR3 has 15 residues. This chain's CDR3 is CASTRLAAGWNEQFF. In nucleotides, the CDR3 is TGTGCCAGCACTAGACTAGCGGCAGGCTGGAATGAGCAGTTCTTC.

The V call is TRBV30, the J call TRBJ2-5; the match to TRBD1 covers 9 bases. V lost 3 bases and J lost 2; bases outside the gene matches: 4. CDR3 size: 14 residues. Looked up from germline, CDR1 is GTSNPN and CDR2 is SVGIG (reference sequence). CDR3 sequence (DNA): TGTGCCTGGAGCGCCGACAGGGGGCAAGAGACCCAGTACTTC. Its translation: CAWSADRGQETQYF.

V and J are TRBV18 and TRBJ1-5; TRBD1 is a possible D gene (6 bases). CDR3 length equals 15 residues. CDR1 is KGHSH and CDR2 is LQKENI in the germline V gene. Between the trimmed V and J ends, which lost 3 bases and 2 bases, there was a span of 11 bases. This CDR3 reads CASSPTGGGNQPQHF. CDR3 coding DNA: TGTGCCAGCTCACCGACAGGTGGTGGCAATCAGCCCCAGCATTTT. The whole variable domain, filled in from reference TRBV18 and TRBJ1-5, reads NAGVMQNPRHLVRRRGQEARLRCSPMKGHSHVYWYRQLPEEGLKFMVYLQKENIIDESGMPKERFSAEFPKEGPSILRIQQVVRGDSAAYFCASSPTGGGNQPQHFGDGTRLSIL.

The chain employs TRBV5-1 and TRBJ2-5, with 9 bases that match TRBD1. V trimming: 0 bases; J trimming: 5 bases; junction bases outside the gene matches: 2. Germline assignment: CDR1 SGHRS and CDR2 YFSETQ. CDR3 length: 14 amino acids. The chain's CDR3 is CASSLDRGRETQYF. The CDR3 region has the DNA TGCGCCAGCAGCTTGGACAGGGGGCGGGAGACCCAGTACTTC.